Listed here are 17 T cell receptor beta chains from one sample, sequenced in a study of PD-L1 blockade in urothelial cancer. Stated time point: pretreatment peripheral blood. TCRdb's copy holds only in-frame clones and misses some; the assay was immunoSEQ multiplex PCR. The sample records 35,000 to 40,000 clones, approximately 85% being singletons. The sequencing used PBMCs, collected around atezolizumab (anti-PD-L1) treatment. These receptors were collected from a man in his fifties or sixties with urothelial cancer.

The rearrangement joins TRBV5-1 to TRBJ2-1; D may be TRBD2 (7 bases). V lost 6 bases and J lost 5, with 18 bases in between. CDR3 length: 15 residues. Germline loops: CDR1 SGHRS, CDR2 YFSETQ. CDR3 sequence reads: CASISEGGGHNEQFF. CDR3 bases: TGCGCCAGCATCTCTGAGGGGGGGGGCCACAATGAGCAGTTCTTC.

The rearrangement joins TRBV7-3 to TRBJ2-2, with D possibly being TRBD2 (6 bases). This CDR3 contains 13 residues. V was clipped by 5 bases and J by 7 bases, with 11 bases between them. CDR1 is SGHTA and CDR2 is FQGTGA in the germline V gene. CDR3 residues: CASSAGTGGELFF. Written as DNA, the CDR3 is TGTGCCAGCAGCGCGGGGACGGGCGGGGAGCTGTTTTTT.

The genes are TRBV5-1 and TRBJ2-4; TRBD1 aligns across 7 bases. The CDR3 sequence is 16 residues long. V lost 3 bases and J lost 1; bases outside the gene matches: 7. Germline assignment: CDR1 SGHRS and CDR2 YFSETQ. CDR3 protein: CASSSQGSGAKNIQYF. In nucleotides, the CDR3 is TGCGCCAGCAGCTCACAGGGGTCAGGGGCCAAAAACATTCAGTACTTC.

CDR3 region: CASSQDGSGGLNEQFF. Here the CDR3 DNA reads TGTGCCAGCAGCCAAGATGGTAGCGGGGGCCTTAATGAGCAGTTCTTC. The rearrangement uses TRBV14 and TRBJ2-1; 9 bases line up with TRBD2. Trimming at V came to 0 bases and at J to 7 bases, leaving 7 bases not matched to a gene. Looked up from germline, CDR1 is SGHDN and CDR2 is FVKESK. This CDR3 is 16 amino acids long.

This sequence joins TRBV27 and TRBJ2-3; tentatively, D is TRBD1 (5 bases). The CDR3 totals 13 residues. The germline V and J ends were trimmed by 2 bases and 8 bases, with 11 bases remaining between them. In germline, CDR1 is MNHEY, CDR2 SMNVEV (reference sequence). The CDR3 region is CASSLVGEGTQYF. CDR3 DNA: TGTGCCAGCAGTTTAGTAGGGGAAGGTACGCAGTATTTT.

CDR3 nucleotide sequence: TGTGCCAGTGCCAAACTGTCCGGGGGGAAAGAAGCTTTCTTT. This encodes CASAKLSGGKEAFF. The chain couples TRBV19 to TRBJ1-1; possibly TRBD1 for D (5 bases). CDR1 and CDR2 from the germline V gene are LNHDA and SQIVND (reference sequence). The CDR3 is made up of 14 amino acids. V was trimmed by 8 bases and J by 8 bases, leaving 21 bases between them.

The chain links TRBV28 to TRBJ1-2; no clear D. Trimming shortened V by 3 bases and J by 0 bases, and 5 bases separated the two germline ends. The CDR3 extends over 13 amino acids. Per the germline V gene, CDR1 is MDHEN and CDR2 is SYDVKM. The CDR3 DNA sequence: TGTGCCAGCAGTTTCGGGTCTAACTATGGCTACACCTTC. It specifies CASSFGSNYGYTF.

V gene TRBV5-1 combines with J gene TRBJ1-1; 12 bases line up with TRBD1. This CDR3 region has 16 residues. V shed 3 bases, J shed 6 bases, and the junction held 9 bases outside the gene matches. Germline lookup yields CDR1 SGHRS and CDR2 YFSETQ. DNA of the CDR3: TGCGCCAGCAGCTCGGGACAGGGGGCGAATAGGGCTGAAGCTTTCTTT. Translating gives CASSSGQGANRAEAFF.

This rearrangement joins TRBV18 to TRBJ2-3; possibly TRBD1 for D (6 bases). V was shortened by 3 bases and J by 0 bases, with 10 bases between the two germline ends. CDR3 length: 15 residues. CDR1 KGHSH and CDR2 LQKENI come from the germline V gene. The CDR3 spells CASSPRGISTDTQYF. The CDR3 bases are TGTGCCAGCTCACCCAGGGGAATAAGCACAGATACGCAGTATTTT.

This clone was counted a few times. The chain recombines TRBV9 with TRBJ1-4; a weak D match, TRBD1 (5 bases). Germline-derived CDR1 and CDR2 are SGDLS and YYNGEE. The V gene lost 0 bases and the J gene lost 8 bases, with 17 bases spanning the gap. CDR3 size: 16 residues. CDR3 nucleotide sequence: TGTGCCAGCAGCGTAGGCCTGACACAGGAGGGGGAAAAACTGTTTTTT. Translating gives CASSVGLTQEGEKLFF.

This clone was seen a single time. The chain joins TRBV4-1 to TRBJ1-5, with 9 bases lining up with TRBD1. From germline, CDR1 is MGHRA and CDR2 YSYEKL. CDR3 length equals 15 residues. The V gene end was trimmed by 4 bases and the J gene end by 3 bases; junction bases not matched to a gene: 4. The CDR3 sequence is CASSPGTGYNQPQHF. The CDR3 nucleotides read TGCGCCAGCAGCCCCGGGACAGGGTACAATCAGCCCCAGCATTTT.

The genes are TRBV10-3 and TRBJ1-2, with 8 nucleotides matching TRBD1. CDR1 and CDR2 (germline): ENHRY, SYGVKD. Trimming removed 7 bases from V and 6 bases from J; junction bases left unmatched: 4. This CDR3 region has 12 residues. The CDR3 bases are TGTGCCATCACCTCGGACAGGGATGGCTACACCTTC. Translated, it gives CAITSDRDGYTF.

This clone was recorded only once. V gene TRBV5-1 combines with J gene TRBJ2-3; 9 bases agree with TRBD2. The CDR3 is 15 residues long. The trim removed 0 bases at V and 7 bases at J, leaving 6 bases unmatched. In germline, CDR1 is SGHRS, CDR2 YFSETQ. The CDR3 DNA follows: TGCGCCAGCAGCTTGGAGGCTAGCGGGAAGAATACGCAGTATTTT. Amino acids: CASSLEASGKNTQYF.

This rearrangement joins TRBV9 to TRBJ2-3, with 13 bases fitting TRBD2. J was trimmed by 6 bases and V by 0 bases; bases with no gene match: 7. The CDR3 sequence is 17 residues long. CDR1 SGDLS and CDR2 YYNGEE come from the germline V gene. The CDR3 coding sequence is TGTGCCAGCAGCGTAGGCCGGACTAGCGGGGGACTGGATACGCAGTATTTT. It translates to CASSVGRTSGGLDTQYF.

The CDR3 reads CASSRRGPRGNTEAFF. CDR3 coding DNA: TGTGCCAGCAGCCGGCGGGGCCCTCGGGGGAACACTGAAGCTTTCTTT. The J gene is TRBJ1-1, the V gene TRBV14, with TRBD1 as a possible D gene (5 bases). CDR3 size: 16 residues. Trimming removed 4 bases at V and 1 base at J, with 16 bases between. Germline CDR1 SGHDN, CDR2 FVKESK.

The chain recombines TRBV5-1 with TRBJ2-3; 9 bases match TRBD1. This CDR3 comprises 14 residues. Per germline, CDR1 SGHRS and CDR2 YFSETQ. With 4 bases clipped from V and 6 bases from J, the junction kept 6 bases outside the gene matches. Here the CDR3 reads CASSLGTGSDTQYF. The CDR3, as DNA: TGCGCCAGCAGCCTCGGGACAGGGTCGGATACGCAGTATTTT.

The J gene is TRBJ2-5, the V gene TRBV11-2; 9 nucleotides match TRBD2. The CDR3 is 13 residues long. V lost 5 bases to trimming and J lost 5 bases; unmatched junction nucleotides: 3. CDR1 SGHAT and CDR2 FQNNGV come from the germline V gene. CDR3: CASSPGLAETQYF. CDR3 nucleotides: TGTGCCAGCAGCCCTGGACTAGCGGAGACCCAGTACTTC.